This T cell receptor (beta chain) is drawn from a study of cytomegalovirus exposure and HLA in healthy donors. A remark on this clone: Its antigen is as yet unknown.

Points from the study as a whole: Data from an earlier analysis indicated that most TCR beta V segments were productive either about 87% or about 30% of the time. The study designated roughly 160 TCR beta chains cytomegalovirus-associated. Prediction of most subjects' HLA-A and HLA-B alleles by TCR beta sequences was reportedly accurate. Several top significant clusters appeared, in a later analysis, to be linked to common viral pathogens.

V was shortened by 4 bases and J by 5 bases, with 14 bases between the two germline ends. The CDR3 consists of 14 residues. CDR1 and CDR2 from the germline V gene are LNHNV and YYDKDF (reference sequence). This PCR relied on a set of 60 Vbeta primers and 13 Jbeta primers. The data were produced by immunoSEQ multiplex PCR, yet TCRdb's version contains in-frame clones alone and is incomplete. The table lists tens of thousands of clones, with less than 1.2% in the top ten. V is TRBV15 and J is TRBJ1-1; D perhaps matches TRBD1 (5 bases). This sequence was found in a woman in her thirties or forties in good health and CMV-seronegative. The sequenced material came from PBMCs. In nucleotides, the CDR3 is TGTGCCACCAGCACCCGACAGAGAAGGACTGAAGCTTTCTTT. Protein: CATSTRQRRTEAFF.